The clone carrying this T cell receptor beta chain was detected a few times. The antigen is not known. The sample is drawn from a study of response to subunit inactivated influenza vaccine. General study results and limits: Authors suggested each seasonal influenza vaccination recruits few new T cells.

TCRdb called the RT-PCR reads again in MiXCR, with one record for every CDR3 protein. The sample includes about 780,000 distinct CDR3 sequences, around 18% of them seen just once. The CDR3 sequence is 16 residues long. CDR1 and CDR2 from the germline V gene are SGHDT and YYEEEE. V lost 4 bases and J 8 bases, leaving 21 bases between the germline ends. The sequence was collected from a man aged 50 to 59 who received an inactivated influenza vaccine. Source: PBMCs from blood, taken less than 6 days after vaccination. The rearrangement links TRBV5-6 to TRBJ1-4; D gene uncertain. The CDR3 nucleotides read TGTGCCAGCAGCCTGGACGGAAACGCAGCGAACGAAAAACTGTTTTTT. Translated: CASSLDGNAANEKLFF.